The text below deals with one T cell receptor beta chain. No antigen is known for it. This CDR3 region has 11 residues. The germline gives CDR1 MNHNS, CDR2 SASEGT. V lost 8 bases and J 0 bases, leaving 5 bases between the germline ends. This specimen comes from a study of shared clonotypes between healthy human individuals. Per the original methods: Quality scores were absent from the junction-only immunoSEQ sequences, so filtering differed. Profiled with immunoSEQ multiplex PCR; TCRdb holds only in-frame clones, not every one. V and J calls and clone size are given by that table; D and trimming were obtained from the DNA. The table lists 600,000 or so clones, 95% to 98% of them singletons. Naive CD8 cells lacked CD45RO, underwent positive selection for CCR7 and left out terminally differentiated effector memory CD45RA+ cells. Study results and limitations: Naive CD4 clonotypes overlapped across a handful of donors at approximately 5.5%. Sample collection involved blood only; tissue repertoires are likely different.

The source material was naive CD8+ T cells sorted from blood. This sequence joins TRBV6-1 and TRBJ2-7; D perhaps matches TRBD2 (5 bases). This receptor was identified in a man younger than 45 in good health. The CDR3 region is CASDYSYEQYF. The CDR3 DNA reads as TGTGCCAGCGACTACTCCTACGAGCAGTACTTC.